A single sample gave rise to the 20 T cell receptor beta chains below, sequenced in a study of blood T cell repertoires in COVID-19. Only in-frame clones appear in the TCRdb table, and some are missing; sequencing was by immunoSEQ multiplex PCR. The sample records over 150,000 clones, 70% to 90% being singletons. Sequenced: peripheral blood. The receptor source for this set is a man aged 35 to 55 with acute or convalescent COVID-19.

This chain uses TRBV7-8 with TRBJ1-1; 7 bases match TRBD1. This CDR3 is built from 16 residues. V shed 1 base and J 1 base; nucleotides not matched to a gene: 6. Germline CDR1 SGHVS, CDR2 FQNEAQ. The CDR3 loop reads CASSLVAGGQNTEAFF. The CDR3 DNA reads TGTGCCAGCAGCTTAGTAGCAGGGGGGCAGAACACTGAAGCTTTCTTT.

CDR3 residues: CAWSVRDTFYEQYF. The CDR3 bases are TGTGCCTGGAGTGTCCGGGACACCTTCTACGAGCAGTACTTC. The J gene is TRBJ2-7, the V gene TRBV30; a possible D gene is TRBD1 (6 bases). In germline, CDR1 is GTSNPN, CDR2 SVGIG (reference sequence). This CDR3 region has 14 residues. V was pared by 0 bases and J by 3 bases, with 12 bases between.

The chain links TRBV30 to TRBJ2-3, with D unclear. CDR3 size: 14 residues. Deletions cut 2 bases from V and 2 bases from J, with 11 bases between. Germline V gives CDR1 GTSNPN, CDR2 SVGIG (reference sequence). CDR3 coding DNA: TGTGCCTGGAGTCCGCAAACTCACACAGATACGCAGTATTTT. This encodes CAWSPQTHTDTQYF.

A note on this clone: Other nucleotide sequences in the sample specify the same CDR3. The chain carries TRBV2 and TRBJ2-2, with 8 nucleotides matching TRBD1. The germline CDR1 and CDR2 sequences are SNHLY and FYNNEI. The ends lost 6 bases at V and 1 base at J; junction bases unmatched: 1. The CDR3 runs 14 residues. The CDR3 sequence: CASRDRENTGELFF. DNA for the CDR3: TGTGCCAGCAGGGACAGGGAGAACACCGGGGAGCTGTTTTTT.

The V gene is TRBV28, the J gene TRBJ1-6; possibly TRBD1 for D (6 bases). CDR1 and CDR2 (germline): MDHEN, SYDVKM. This CDR3 spans 17 amino acids. The V and J ends lost 5 bases and 0 bases respectively, with 14 bases between them. The CDR3 DNA follows: TGTGCCAGCAGTAGCTCGGACAGTAGCTCCTATAATTCACCCCTCCACTTT. It is translated as CASSSSDSSSYNSPLHF.

The V call is TRBV9, the J call TRBJ1-5; no firm D call. The CDR3 sequence is 15 residues long. V lost 1 base to trimming and J lost 6 bases, with 14 bases between them. Per germline, CDR1 SGDLS and CDR2 YYNGEE. DNA for the CDR3: TGTGCCAGCAGCGTAAGCGGTGAAGAAAGTCAGCCCCAGCATTTT. Protein product: CASSVSGEESQPQHF.

The chain carries TRBV6-1 and TRBJ2-5; 10 bases fit TRBD2. The germline gives CDR1 MNHNS, CDR2 SASEGT. V trimming: 1 base; J trimming: 9 bases; junction bases outside the gene matches: 8. CDR3 length: 15 amino acids. CDR3 region: CASSEGPTSGHAQYF. CDR3 sequence (DNA): TGTGCCAGCAGTGAAGGGCCGACTAGCGGGCACGCCCAGTACTTC.

The V and J genes are TRBV9 and TRBJ2-7; the D gene is possibly TRBD2 (7 bases). The germline V gene has CDR1 SGDLS and CDR2 YYNGEE. Trimming pared 3 bases from V and 2 bases from J, leaving 12 bases between. This CDR3 has 14 residues. The chain's CDR3 is CASSEGGFPYEQYF. CDR3 nucleotide sequence: TGTGCCAGCAGCGAGGGGGGGTTCCCCTACGAGCAGTACTTC.

This clone was found once. The chain employs TRBV9 and TRBJ2-2; D is ambiguous. The CDR3 totals 12 residues. Per the germline V gene, CDR1 is SGDLS and CDR2 is YYNGEE. Trimming left V 1 base short and J 6 bases short, with 4 bases between. CDR3 amino acids: CASSVYSGELFF. DNA of the CDR3: TGTGCCAGCAGCGTATATTCCGGGGAGCTGTTTTTT. Filled out from reference TRBV9 and TRBJ2-2, the complete variable domain reads DSGVTQTPKHLITATGQRVTLRCSPRSGDLSVYWYQQSLDQGLQFLIQYYNGEERAKGNILERFSAQQFPDLHSELNLSSLELGDSALYFCASSVYSGELFFGEGSRLTVL.

J is TRBJ2-3 and V is TRBV5-1; TRBD2 is a possible D gene (6 bases). Trimming cost V 2 bases and J 3 bases, with 10 bases left between them. This CDR3 has 14 residues. Germline V CDR1 and CDR2: SGHRS, YFSETQ. CDR3 protein: CASSFQGGTDTQYF. CDR3 DNA sequence: TGCGCCAGCAGCTTTCAGGGAGGAACAGATACGCAGTATTTT.

V and J are TRBV7-2 and TRBJ2-7; possibly TRBD1 for D (5 bases). The CDR3 is 13 residues long. CDR1 and CDR2 (germline): SGHTA, FQGNSA. V was shortened by 3 bases and J by 3 bases, with 9 bases between the two germline ends. CDR3 amino acids: CASSFGTGYEQYF. In DNA form, the CDR3 reads TGTGCCAGCAGCTTCGGTACAGGCTACGAGCAGTACTTC.

This clone was detected once. The gene calls are TRBV19 and TRBJ1-1, with D possibly TRBD1 on 5 matching bases. This CDR3 is 13 amino acids long. V lost 0 bases and J 6 bases, leaving 8 bases between the germline ends. Germline-derived CDR1 and CDR2 are LNHDA and SQIVND (reference sequence). The CDR3 DNA sequence: TGTGCCAGTAGTATAGATCAGGGTGCTGAAGCTTTCTTT. This sequence encodes CASSIDQGAEAFF.

This chain uses TRBV7-8 with TRBJ2-2; the match to TRBD1 covers 7 bases. The junction had 18 bases not matched to a gene; V was cut back by 5 bases and J by 0 bases. The CDR3 covers 20 residues. Germline loops: CDR1 SGHVS, CDR2 FQNEAQ. The CDR3 loop is CASSLGGRRTGKTNTGELFF. CDR3 coding DNA: TGTGCCAGCAGCCTAGGGGGTCGACGGACAGGCAAAACGAACACCGGGGAGCTGTTTTTT.

The V call is TRBV2, the J call TRBJ1-3; 8 bases match TRBD1. Germline CDR1 SNHLY, CDR2 FYNNEI. This CDR3 contains 15 residues. J gave up 4 bases and V 0 bases, and 2 bases lay outside the gene matches. The CDR3 nucleotides are TGTGCCAGCAGTGAAGCCACAGGGGGGGGAAACACCATATATTTT. This codes for CASSEATGGGNTIYF.

CDR3 DNA: TGTGCCAGCAGTCAGGACAGGGGGGAGACCCAGTACTTC. As protein: CASSQDRGETQYF. J is TRBJ2-5 and V is TRBV12-3 or TRBV12-4, with TRBD1 identical over 10 bases. The CDR3 is 13 residues long. The ends lost 5 bases at V and 5 bases at J; junction bases unmatched: 2.

The chain uses TRBV28 and TRBJ2-2; TRBD1 matches 9 bases. Per the germline V gene, CDR1 is MDHEN and CDR2 is SYDVKM. V shed 4 bases and J 4 bases; nucleotides not matched to a gene: 7. The CDR3 totals 16 residues. In nucleotides, the CDR3 is TGTGCCAGCAGTTGGACCGGGACAGGGCTCACCGGGGAGCTGTTTTTT. Translating gives CASSWTGTGLTGELFF.

The chain couples TRBV4-2 to TRBJ2-2; tentative D call: TRBD1 (5 bases). The CDR3 extends over 14 amino acids. Trimming stripped 5 bases from V and 2 bases from J, with 9 bases between. Germline assignment: CDR1 LGHNA and CDR2 YNFKEQ. This chain's CDR3 is CASSNDRNTGELFF. For the CDR3, the DNA is TGTGCCAGCAGCAACGACAGAAACACCGGGGAGCTGTTTTTT.

The chain combines TRBV30 with TRBJ1-2, with TRBD1 as a possible D gene (5 bases). Germline V CDR1 and CDR2: GTSNPN, SVGIG (reference sequence). V gave up 4 bases and J gave up 6 bases, with 15 bases separating them. The CDR3 spans 13 residues. The CDR3 is CAWTRDSSDGYTF. For the CDR3, the DNA is TGTGCCTGGACTCGAGACAGTTCCGATGGCTACACCTTC.

This clone was seen a few times. V usage is TRBV6-5 and J usage is TRBJ1-1; a possible D gene is TRBD1 (5 bases). Per germline, CDR1 MNHEY and CDR2 SVGAGI. This CDR3 is built from 14 residues. Trimming shortened V by 5 bases and J by 0 bases, and 10 bases separated the two germline ends. CDR3 bases: TGTGCCAGCAGTACACAGGTGATGAACACTGAAGCTTTCTTT. Translated, it gives CASSTQVMNTEAFF.

The chain joins TRBV7-9 to TRBJ1-5; 9 nucleotides align to TRBD1. There are 15 residues in the CDR3. Germline V gene sequence: CDR1 SEHNR, CDR2 FQNEAQ (reference sequence). V lost 5 bases to trimming and J lost 4 bases; unmatched junction nucleotides: 6. The CDR3 is CASSPGQGPNQPQHF. The CDR3 coding sequence is TGTGCCAGCAGCCCGGGACAGGGTCCAAATCAGCCCCAGCATTTT.